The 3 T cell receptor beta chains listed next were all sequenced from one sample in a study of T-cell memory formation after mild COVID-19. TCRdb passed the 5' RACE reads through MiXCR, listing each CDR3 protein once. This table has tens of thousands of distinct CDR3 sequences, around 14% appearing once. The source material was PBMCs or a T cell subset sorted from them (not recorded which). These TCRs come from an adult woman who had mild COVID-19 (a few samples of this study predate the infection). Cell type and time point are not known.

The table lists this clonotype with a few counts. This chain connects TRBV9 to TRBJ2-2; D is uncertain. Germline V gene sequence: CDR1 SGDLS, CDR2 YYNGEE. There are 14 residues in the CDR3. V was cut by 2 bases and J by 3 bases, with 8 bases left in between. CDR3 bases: TGTGCCAGCAGCGTGGGTGGGCACACCGGGGAGCTGTTTTTT. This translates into CASSVGGHTGELFF.

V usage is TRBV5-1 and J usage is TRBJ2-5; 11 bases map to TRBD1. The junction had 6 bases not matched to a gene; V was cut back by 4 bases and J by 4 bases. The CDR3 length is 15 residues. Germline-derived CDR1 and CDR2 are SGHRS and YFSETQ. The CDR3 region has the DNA TGCGCCAGCAGCGTCTCCGGGACAGGGGGAGAGACCCAGTACTTC. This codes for CASSVSGTGGETQYF.

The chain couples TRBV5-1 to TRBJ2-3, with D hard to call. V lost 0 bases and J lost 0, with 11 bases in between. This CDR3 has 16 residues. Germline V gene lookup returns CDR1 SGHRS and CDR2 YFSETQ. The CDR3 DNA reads TGCGCCAGCAGCTTGGCCGGACGGCCGAGCACAGATACGCAGTATTTT. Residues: CASSLAGRPSTDTQYF.